The 13 T cell receptor beta chains below all came from one sample that was sequenced in a study of response to subunit inactivated influenza vaccine. TCRdb reanalysed the RT-PCR reads using MiXCR and keeps one entry per CDR3 protein. The table records 170,000 or so distinct CDR3 sequences, around 10% of them present only once. The material sequenced was CD8+ T cells sorted from PBMCs, taken about 23 months after vaccination. These receptors were obtained from a man between 50 and 69 years old who received an inactivated influenza vaccine.

This clonotype has only a few counts. The chain couples TRBV28 to TRBJ2-7; tentatively, D is TRBD1 or TRBD2 (6 bases each). Germline CDR1 reads MDHEN; CDR2 reads SYDVKM. Trimming took 6 bases from V and 3 from J, leaving 15 bases between them. This CDR3 comprises 14 residues. The CDR3 spells CASSLRGQVYEQYF. CDR3 nucleotide sequence: TGTGCCAGCAGCTTACGGGGGCAGGTCTACGAGCAGTACTTC.

This clonotype has just a few counts. The chain recombines TRBV2 with TRBJ2-1; D may match TRBD1 or TRBD2 (5 bases each). Germline assignment: CDR1 SNHLY and CDR2 FYNNEI. With 3 bases removed from V and 4 bases from J, the gap between germline ends came to 13 bases. The CDR3 extends over 15 amino acids. In DNA form, the CDR3 reads TGTGCCAGCAGTGATTTAACGGGACCTTACAATGAGCAGTTCTTC. Protein product: CASSDLTGPYNEQFF.

This clonotype was observed a few times. V is TRBV15 and J is TRBJ2-2, with TRBD2 matching 9 bases. The CDR3 runs to 13 residues. CDR1 and CDR2 from the germline V gene are LNHNV and YYDKDF (reference sequence). V was pared by 8 bases and J by 3 bases, with 1 base of the junction left unmatched. Written as DNA, the CDR3 is TGTGCCACCGGCGGGGGGGACACCGGGGAGCTGTTTTTT. It is translated as CATGGGDTGELFF.

This clonotype has just a few counts. The chain recombines TRBV27 with TRBJ1-6, with D hard to call. CDR3 size: 15 residues. Per the germline V gene, CDR1 is MNHEY and CDR2 is SMNVEV (reference sequence). Trimming cost V 3 bases and J 0 bases, with 6 bases left between them. This CDR3 reads CASSLELSYNSPLHF. The CDR3 bases are TGTGCCAGCAGTTTGGAGCTCTCCTATAATTCACCCCTCCACTTT.

This clonotype turned up a few times. This rearrangement joins TRBV12-3 or TRBV12-4 to TRBJ2-2; a weak D match, TRBD2 (6 bases). This CDR3 contains 14 residues. Trimming removed 3 bases from V and 4 bases from J, with 9 bases in between. CDR3 loop: CASSFGRGTGELFF. The CDR3 region has the DNA TGTGCCAGCAGTTTTGGGCGGGGCACCGGGGAGCTGTTTTTT.

This clonotype has a handful of counts. The rearrangement links TRBV11-3 to TRBJ2-1; D is perhaps TRBD2 (6 bases). The CDR3 spans 17 residues. Per the germline V gene, CDR1 is SGHNT and CDR2 is YENEEA. Trimming took off 3 bases at V and 0 bases at J, with 15 bases between the two ends. CDR3 DNA sequence: TGTGCCAGCAGCTTCCACCGGGGACTCGTCTCCTACAATGAGCAGTTCTTC. Translating gives CASSFHRGLVSYNEQFF.

This chain's CDR3 is CASSPTGATYEQYF. Here the CDR3 DNA reads TGTGCCAGCAGCCCGACTGGAGCGACCTACGAGCAGTACTTC. The V and J genes are TRBV5-4 and TRBJ2-7; D is unclear. CDR3 length: 14 residues. From germline, CDR1 is SGHNT and CDR2 YYREEE (reference sequence). Deletions cut 4 bases from V and 2 bases from J, with 13 bases between.

With regard to this clonotype: One end of the junction fails to match germline, which may point to a read error. CDR3 nucleotides: TGCTGTGCAAGAGACCCTTGGGACGGGCAGGGGAAGTTCTACGAGCAGTACTTC. This translates into CCARDPWDGQGKFYEQYF. The chain is built from TRBV20-1 and TRBJ2-7, with D maybe TRBD1 (6 bases). Germline CDR1 DFQATT, CDR2 SNEGSKA (reference sequence). This CDR3 is built from 18 residues.

V is TRBV6-1 and J is TRBJ2-7, with a tentative D call TRBD2 (5 bases). Trimming removed 1 base from V and 1 base from J, with 11 bases in between. This CDR3 has 15 amino acids. Germline-derived CDR1 and CDR2 are MNHNS and SASEGT. CDR3 sequence reads: CASSEGRTSSYEQYF. Written as DNA, the CDR3 is TGTGCCAGCAGTGAAGGGCGGACTTCTTCCTACGAGCAGTACTTC.

This clonotype has at least ten counts. The chain uses TRBV7-9 and TRBJ1-1; no clear D gene. V shed 5 bases and J shed 4 bases, with 5 bases lying between them. CDR3 length: 11 amino acids. Germline CDR1 reads SEHNR; CDR2 reads FQNEAQ (reference sequence). CDR3 sequence reads: CASSGSTEAFF. The CDR3 DNA reads TGTGCCAGCAGCGGTAGCACTGAAGCTTTCTTT.

The chain recombines TRBV9 with TRBJ1-1; no firm D call. V lost 3 bases and J 0 bases, leaving 9 bases between the germline ends. The CDR3 spans 14 residues. Germline values: CDR1 SGDLS, CDR2 YYNGEE. CDR3 residues: CASSAVTVNTEAFF. DNA for the CDR3: TGTGCCAGCAGCGCAGTAACGGTGAACACTGAAGCTTTCTTT.

This clonotype was seen a few times. The V gene is TRBV20-1, the J gene TRBJ2-3, with 8 bases identical to TRBD2. CDR3 length equals 15 residues. The V segment lost 3 bases and the J segment 2 bases; nucleotides outside the gene matches: 7. Germline CDR1 reads DFQATT; CDR2 reads SNEGSKA (reference sequence). The CDR3 nucleotides are TGCAGTGCTAGTCGGTCGGGGGGGACCACAGATACGCAGTATTTT. Protein sequence: CSASRSGGTTDTQYF.

The chain links TRBV7-9 to TRBJ2-3; D gene ambiguous. V gave up 4 bases and J gave up 5 bases, with 16 bases separating them. Germline-derived CDR1 and CDR2 are SEHNR and FQNEAQ (reference sequence). The CDR3 runs to 15 residues. This chain's CDR3 is CASSSPADLIDTQYF. In nucleotides, the CDR3 is TGTGCCAGCAGCTCACCCGCGGATTTAATAGATACGCAGTATTTT. Complete variable domain (other parts from reference TRBV7-9 and TRBJ2-3): DTGVSQNPRHKITKRGQNVTFRCDPISEHNRLYWYRQTLGQGPEFLTYFQNEAQLEKSRLLSDRFSAERPKGSFSTLEIQRTEQGDSAMYLCASSSPADLIDTQYFGPGTRLTVL.